What follows are 9 T cell receptor beta chains derived from one specimen sequenced in a study of blood T cell repertoires in COVID-19. The assay was immunoSEQ multiplex PCR, and TCRdb's table has in-frame clones only and misses some. In the table there are roughly 150,000 clones, under 85% of which are singletons. Sequences were obtained from peripheral blood. These TCRs come from a man aged 50 or older with active or convalescent COVID-19.

This rearrangement joins TRBV11-2 to TRBJ2-1; D might be TRBD2 (6 bases). Trimming removed 0 bases from V and 0 bases from J, with 15 bases in between. The CDR3 totals 18 residues. Germline lookup yields CDR1 SGHAT and CDR2 FQNNGV. The CDR3 loop reads CASSLDFGAGLSYNEQFF. The CDR3 nucleotides read TGTGCCAGCAGCTTAGATTTTGGCGCGGGACTCTCCTACAATGAGCAGTTCTTC. Full variable domain (outside the CDR3, taken from reference TRBV11-2 and TRBJ2-1): EAGVAQSPRYKIIEKRQSVAFWCNPISGHATLYWYQQILGQGPKLLIQFQNNGVVDDSQLPKDRFSAERLKGVDSTLKIQPAKLEDSAVYLCASSLDFGAGLSYNEQFFGPGTRLTVL.

This clone was picked up a small number of times. This chain connects TRBV18 to TRBJ2-3; tentative D call: TRBD2 (6 bases). V was shortened by 3 bases and J by 5 bases, with 12 bases between the two germline ends. The CDR3 has 14 amino acids. Germline CDR1 is KGHSH and CDR2 is LQKENI. CDR3 sequence (DNA): TGTGCCAGCTCACCTAGCGGAGTGGGAGATACGCAGTATTTT. Translating gives CASSPSGVGDTQYF.

This rearrangement joins TRBV4-1 to TRBJ1-2; D may be TRBD1 (5 bases). Germline values: CDR1 MGHRA, CDR2 YSYEKL. Trimming removed 0 bases at V and 6 bases at J, with 11 bases between. The CDR3 consists of 14 residues. The CDR3 here is CASSQDTGEDGYTF. The CDR3, as DNA: TGCGCCAGCAGCCAAGATACGGGGGAAGATGGCTACACCTTC.

The V call is TRBV5-4, the J call TRBJ2-2, with a possible D match to TRBD1 (5 bases). Looked up from germline, CDR1 is SGHNT and CDR2 is YYREEE (reference sequence). This CDR3 region has 15 residues. V was pared by 0 bases and J by 5 bases, with 11 bases between. CDR3 amino acids: CASSLEGVNTGELFF. The CDR3 DNA reads as TGTGCCAGCAGCTTGGAAGGGGTAAATACCGGGGAGCTGTTTTTT.

The chain combines TRBV10-2 with TRBJ2-7; the match to TRBD2 covers 11 bases. The CDR3 totals 17 residues. Germline lookup yields CDR1 WSHSY and CDR2 SAAADI. Germline trimming cut 0 bases from V and 2 bases from J; bases unmatched to any gene: 6. CDR3 DNA sequence: TGCGCCAGCAGTGAGTCCTACGGGACTAGCGGAGCCTACGAGCAGTACTTC. Its translation is CASSESYGTSGAYEQYF.

The chain is built from TRBV14 and TRBJ2-1; TRBD2 matches 7 bases. Germline values: CDR1 SGHDN, CDR2 FVKESK. CDR3 length: 14 residues. Trimming took 4 bases from V and 10 from J; bases not matched to a gene: 10. The CDR3 region has the DNA TGTGCCAGCAGCCGCGGGAGCGGGACCCACGAGCAGTTCTTC. Encoded protein: CASSRGSGTHEQFF.

The gene calls are TRBV6-5 and TRBJ2-7; 10 nucleotides line up with TRBD2. V trimming: 6 bases; J trimming: 2 bases; junction bases outside the gene matches: 7. Germline-derived CDR1 and CDR2 are MNHEY and SVGAGI. CDR3 size: 15 residues. The CDR3 spells CASSPPGLATYEQYF. In DNA, the CDR3 is TGTGCCAGCAGCCCCCCGGGACTAGCGACCTACGAGCAGTACTTC.

This chain links TRBV29-1 with TRBJ2-7; 12 bases fit TRBD2. The germline V gene encodes CDR1 SQVTM and CDR2 ANQGSEA. CDR3 length: 14 residues. Unmatched junction bases numbered 0, after V lost 0 bases and J lost 3 bases. The CDR3 here is CSVEETSGSYEQYF. In DNA form, the CDR3 reads TGCAGCGTTGAAGAGACTAGCGGGAGCTACGAGCAGTACTTC.

The chain employs TRBV7-3 and TRBJ2-7; 8 positions match TRBD1. With V trimmed by 4 bases and J by 5 bases, 7 bases remained unmatched. There are 14 residues in the CDR3. The germline CDR1 and CDR2 sequences are SGHTA and FQGTGA. In DNA form, the CDR3 reads TGTGCCAGCAGCTCGCAGGGGGCACAAGACGAGCAGTACTTC. This encodes CASSSQGAQDEQYF.